This TCR beta chain was sequenced for a study of T cell repertoires in cytomegalovirus infection. In the study overall: TCR beta signatures that were public indicated CMV infection and matching HLA type.

This clonotype was detected a few times. Its antigen is unidentified. One entry per CDR3 protein results from TCRdb running MiXCR on the reads. Of some 680,000 distinct CDR3 sequences detected, approximately 34% appear once; the ten largest clones hold 2.8%. Overall study results and limits: Ex vivo responses were dominated by HLA-C-restricted CMV-specific TCR beta clonotypes.

The CDR3 runs to 12 residues. CDR1 and CDR2 (germline): DFQATT, SNEGSKA (reference sequence). Trimming pared 5 bases from V and 2 bases from J, leaving 10 bases between. The TCR sequence derives from a human donor in good health (CMV status not recorded). Some clones in this sample may be carry-over from other donors' samples. V gene TRBV20-1 combines with J gene TRBJ2-7; D is uncertain. Sequencing input: PBMCs. DNA for the CDR3: TGCAGTGCTTTTCCGGACGCCTACGAGCAGTACTTC. Encoded protein: CSAFPDAYEQYF.